The 7 T cell receptor beta chains reported below all come from one sample, sequenced in a study of memory CD8 T cells in hepatitis C reinfection. The time point was: pre-reinfection, 55 to 20 weeks before reinfection detection. No in vitro expansion preceded TCR sequencing of the sorted cells. The data were produced by immunoSEQ multiplex PCR, yet TCRdb's version contains in-frame clones alone and is incomplete. The sample lists approximately 50,000 clones; roughly 86% were seen once. The sample comprised naive CD8+ T cells sorted from blood. The receptors derive from a man aged 18 to 30 with hepatitis C virus infection.

The chain combines TRBV7-2 with TRBJ2-1; 8 positions match TRBD2. Trimming at V came to 8 bases and at J to 6 bases, leaving 9 bases not matched to a gene. The CDR3 consists of 14 residues. Germline CDR1 and CDR2: SGHTA and FQGNSA. The CDR3 loop reads CASLSAGGRNEQFF. In nucleotides, the CDR3 is TGTGCCAGCCTGTCCGCGGGAGGTCGCAATGAGCAGTTCTTC.

This sequence joins TRBV27 and TRBJ2-7; TRBD2 aligns across 10 bases. CDR1 is MNHEY and CDR2 is SMNVEV in the germline V gene (reference sequence). The CDR3 covers 15 residues. Germline trimming cut 3 bases from V and 2 bases from J; bases unmatched to any gene: 4. The CDR3 loop is CASSLTSGFPYEQYF. The CDR3 DNA follows: TGTGCCAGCAGTTTGACTAGCGGGTTTCCCTACGAGCAGTACTTC.

The chain links TRBV28 to TRBJ2-2, with 11 bases aligning to TRBD1. The CDR3 is 20 amino acids. The V gene's germline CDR1 is MDHEN and CDR2 SYDVKM. J gave up 1 base and V 3 bases, and 13 bases lay outside the gene matches. In DNA form, the CDR3 reads TGTGCCAGCAGTTTTCCCGGGAGGGACAGGGGGTCAGTGAACACCGGGGAGCTGTTTTTT. Protein sequence: CASSFPGRDRGSVNTGELFF. Full variable domain (remainder filled in from reference TRBV28 and TRBJ2-2): DVKVTQSSRYLVKRTGEKVFLECVQDMDHENMFWYRQDPGLGLRLIYFSYDVKMKEKGDIPEGYSVSREKKERFSLILESASTNQTSMYLCASSFPGRDRGSVNTGELFFGEGSRLTVL.

The CDR3 spells CASSRDRDNYGYTF. DNA for the CDR3: TGTGCCAGCAGCAGAGACAGGGATAACTATGGCTACACCTTC. The rearrangement joins TRBV9 to TRBJ1-2, with 7 positions matching TRBD1. Germline assignment: CDR1 SGDLS and CDR2 YYNGEE. V shed 4 bases, J shed 1 base, and the junction held 4 bases outside the gene matches. This CDR3 has 14 residues.

This clone was detected only a few times. This chain links TRBV6-1 with TRBJ1-4; 8 nucleotides align to TRBD1. The CDR3 extends over 13 amino acids. CDR1 and CDR2 from the germline V gene are MNHNS and SASEGT. Germline trimming cut 8 bases from V and 7 bases from J; bases unmatched to any gene: 6. CDR3 protein: CASPDRAGEKLFF. CDR3 bases: TGTGCCAGCCCGGACAGGGCCGGTGAAAAACTGTTTTTT.

The rearrangement joins TRBV4-3 to TRBJ1-3; possible D gene TRBD1, 6 bases. V was pared by 2 bases and J by 7 bases, with 12 bases between. There are 14 residues in the CDR3. Germline lookup yields CDR1 LGHNA and CDR2 YSLEER. The CDR3 sequence is CASSQHRVGNTIYF. The CDR3 bases are TGCGCCAGCAGCCAACACAGGGTGGGGAACACCATATATTTT.

The genes are TRBV4-2 and TRBJ1-2; 12 bases align to TRBD1. This CDR3 is 16 amino acids long. The V gene end was trimmed by 5 bases and the J gene end by 4 bases; junction bases not matched to a gene: 8. CDR1 and CDR2 from the germline V gene are LGHNA and YNFKEQ. For the CDR3, the DNA is TGTGCCAGCAGCTCCGGGACAGGGGGCGCAGGCTATGGCTACACCTTC. It translates to CASSSGTGGAGYGYTF.